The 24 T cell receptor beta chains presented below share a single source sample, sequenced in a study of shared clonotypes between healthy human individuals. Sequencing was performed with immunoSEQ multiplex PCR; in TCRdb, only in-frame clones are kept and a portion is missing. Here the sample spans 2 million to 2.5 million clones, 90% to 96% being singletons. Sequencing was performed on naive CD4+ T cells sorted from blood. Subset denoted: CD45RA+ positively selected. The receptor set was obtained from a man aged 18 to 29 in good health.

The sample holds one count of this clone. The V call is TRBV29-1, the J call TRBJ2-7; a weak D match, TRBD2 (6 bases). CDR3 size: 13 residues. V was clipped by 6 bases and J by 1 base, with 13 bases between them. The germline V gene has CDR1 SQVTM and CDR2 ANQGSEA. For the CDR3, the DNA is TGCAGCGTGAAAGGGACTCTGTCCTACGAGCAGTACTTC. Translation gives CSVKGTLSYEQYF.

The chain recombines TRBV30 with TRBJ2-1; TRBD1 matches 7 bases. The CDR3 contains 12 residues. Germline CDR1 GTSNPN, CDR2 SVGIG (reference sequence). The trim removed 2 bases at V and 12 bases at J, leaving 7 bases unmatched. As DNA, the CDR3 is TGTGCCTGGAGTAGACAGGGCCCTGCGCAGTTCTTC. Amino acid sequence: CAWSRQGPAQFF.

CDR3 in DNA: TGTGCCAGCAGCCGGACAGTCTCTAGGACCTACGAGCAGTACTTC. Amino acid sequence: CASSRTVSRTYEQYF. The rearrangement joins TRBV7-2 to TRBJ2-7, with a possible D match to TRBD1 (6 bases). V was pared by 5 bases and J by 2 bases, with 16 bases between. Germline CDR1 is SGHTA and CDR2 is FQGNSA. There are 15 residues in the CDR3.

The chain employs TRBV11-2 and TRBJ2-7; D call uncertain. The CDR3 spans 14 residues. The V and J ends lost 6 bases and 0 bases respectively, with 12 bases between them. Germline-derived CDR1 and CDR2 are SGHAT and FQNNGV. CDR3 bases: TGTGCCAGCAGTTTAACTTGGGTCTCCTACGAGCAGTACTTC. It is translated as CASSLTWVSYEQYF.

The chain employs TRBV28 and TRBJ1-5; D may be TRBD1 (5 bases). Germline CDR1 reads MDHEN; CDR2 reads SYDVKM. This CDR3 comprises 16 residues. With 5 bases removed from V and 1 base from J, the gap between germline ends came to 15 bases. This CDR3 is CASSPFRTTSNQPQHF. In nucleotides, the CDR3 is TGTGCCAGCAGTCCTTTCCGGACAACGAGCAATCAGCCCCAGCATTTT.

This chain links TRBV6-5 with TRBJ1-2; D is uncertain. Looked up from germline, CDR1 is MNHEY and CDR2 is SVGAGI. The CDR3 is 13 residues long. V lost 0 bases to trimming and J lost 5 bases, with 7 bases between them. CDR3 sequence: CASSYSPDYGYTF. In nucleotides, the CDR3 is TGTGCCAGCAGTTACTCCCCAGATTATGGCTACACCTTC.

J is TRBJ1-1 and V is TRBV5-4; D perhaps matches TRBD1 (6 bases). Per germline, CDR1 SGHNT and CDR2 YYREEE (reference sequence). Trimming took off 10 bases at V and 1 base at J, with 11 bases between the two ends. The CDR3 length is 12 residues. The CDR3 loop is CAGQTENTEAFF. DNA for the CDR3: TGTGCCGGACAGACGGAGAACACTGAAGCTTTCTTT.

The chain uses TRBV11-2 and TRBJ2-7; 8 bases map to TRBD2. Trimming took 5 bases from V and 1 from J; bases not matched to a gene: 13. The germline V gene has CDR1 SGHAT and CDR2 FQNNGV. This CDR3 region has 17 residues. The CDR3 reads CASSTYLSGKGSYEQYF. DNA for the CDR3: TGTGCCAGCAGCACTTATCTTAGCGGGAAGGGGTCCTACGAGCAGTACTTC.

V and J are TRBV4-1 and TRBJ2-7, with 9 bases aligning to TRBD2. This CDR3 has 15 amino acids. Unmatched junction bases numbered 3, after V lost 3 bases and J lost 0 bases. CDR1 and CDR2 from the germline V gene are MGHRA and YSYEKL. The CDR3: CASSHNSGSSYEQYF. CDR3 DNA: TGCGCCAGCAGCCACAATAGCGGGAGCTCCTACGAGCAGTACTTC.

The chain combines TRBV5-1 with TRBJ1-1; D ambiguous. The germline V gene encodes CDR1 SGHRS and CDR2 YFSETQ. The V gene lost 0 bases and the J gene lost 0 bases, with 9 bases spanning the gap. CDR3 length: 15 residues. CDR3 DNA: TGCGCCAGCAGCTTGGCTGGACTTCTGAACACTGAAGCTTTCTTT. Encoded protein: CASSLAGLLNTEAFF.

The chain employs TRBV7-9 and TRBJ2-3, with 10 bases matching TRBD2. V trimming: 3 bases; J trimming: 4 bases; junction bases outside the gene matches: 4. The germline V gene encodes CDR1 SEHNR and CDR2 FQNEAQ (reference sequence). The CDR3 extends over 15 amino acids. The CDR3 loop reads CASSFTSGNADTQYF. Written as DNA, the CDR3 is TGTGCCAGCAGCTTCACTAGCGGGAATGCAGATACGCAGTATTTT.

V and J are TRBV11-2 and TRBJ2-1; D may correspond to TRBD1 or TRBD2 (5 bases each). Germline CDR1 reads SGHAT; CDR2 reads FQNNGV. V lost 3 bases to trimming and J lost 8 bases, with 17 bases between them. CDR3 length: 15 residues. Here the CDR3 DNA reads TGTGCCAGCAGCTTGGGAGCCGCAGGGAGCTATGAGCAGTTCTTC. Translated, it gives CASSLGAAGSYEQFF.

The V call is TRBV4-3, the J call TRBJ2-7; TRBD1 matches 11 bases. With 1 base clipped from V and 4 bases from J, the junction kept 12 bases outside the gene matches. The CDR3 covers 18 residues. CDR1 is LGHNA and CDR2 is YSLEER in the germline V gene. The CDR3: CASSQGAVSDRGRYEQYF. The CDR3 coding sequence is TGCGCCAGCAGCCAAGGGGCAGTTTCGGACAGGGGGCGATACGAGCAGTACTTC.

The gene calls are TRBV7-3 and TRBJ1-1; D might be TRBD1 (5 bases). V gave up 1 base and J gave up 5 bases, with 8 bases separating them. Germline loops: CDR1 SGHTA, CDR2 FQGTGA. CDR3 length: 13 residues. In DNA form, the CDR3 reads TGTGCCAGCAGCTTAAGTGCAGGGACTGAAGCTTTCTTT. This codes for CASSLSAGTEAFF.

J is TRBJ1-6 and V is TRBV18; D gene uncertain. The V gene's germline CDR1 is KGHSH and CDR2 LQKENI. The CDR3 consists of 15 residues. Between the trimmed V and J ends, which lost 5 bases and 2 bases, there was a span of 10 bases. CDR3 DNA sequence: TGTGCCAGCTCAGCGACCGCTACCTATAATTCACCCCTCCACTTT. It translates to CASSATATYNSPLHF.

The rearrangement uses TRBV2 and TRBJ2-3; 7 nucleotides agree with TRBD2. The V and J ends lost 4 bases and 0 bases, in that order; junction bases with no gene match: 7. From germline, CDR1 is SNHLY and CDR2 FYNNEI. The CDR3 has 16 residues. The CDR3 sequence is CASSVSGGASTDTQYF. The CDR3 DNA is TGTGCCAGCAGTGTTTCGGGAGGTGCTAGCACAGATACGCAGTATTTT.

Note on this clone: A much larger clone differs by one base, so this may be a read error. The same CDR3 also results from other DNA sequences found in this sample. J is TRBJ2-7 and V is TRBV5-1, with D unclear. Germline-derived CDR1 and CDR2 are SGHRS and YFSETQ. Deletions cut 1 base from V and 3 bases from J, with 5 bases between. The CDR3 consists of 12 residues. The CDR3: CASSLKGYEQYF. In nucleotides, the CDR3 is TGCGCCAGCAGCTTGAAGGGCTACGAGCAGTACTTC.

CDR3: CASSLAQGFYNEQFF. The DNA for the CDR3 is TGTGCCAGCAGCTTAGCGCAGGGTTTTTACAATGAGCAGTTCTTC. This chain joins TRBV7-2 and TRBJ2-1; a weak D match, TRBD1 (5 bases). This CDR3 has 15 residues. Trimming left V 0 bases short and J 4 bases short, with 10 bases between. Germline V gives CDR1 SGHTA, CDR2 FQGNSA.

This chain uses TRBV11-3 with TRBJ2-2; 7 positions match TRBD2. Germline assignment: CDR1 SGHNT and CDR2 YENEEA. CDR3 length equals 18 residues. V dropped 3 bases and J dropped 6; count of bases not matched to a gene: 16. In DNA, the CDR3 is TGTGCCAGCAGCTTTTCCCCAGGAGCGGGGAAAGTGGCCGGGGAGCTGTTTTTT. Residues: CASSFSPGAGKVAGELFF.

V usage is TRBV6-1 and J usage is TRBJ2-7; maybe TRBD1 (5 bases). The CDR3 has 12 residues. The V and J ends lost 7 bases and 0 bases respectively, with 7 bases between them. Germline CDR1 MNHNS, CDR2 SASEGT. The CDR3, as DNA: TGTGCCAGCAACAGGATCTCCTACGAGCAGTACTTC. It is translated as CASNRISYEQYF.

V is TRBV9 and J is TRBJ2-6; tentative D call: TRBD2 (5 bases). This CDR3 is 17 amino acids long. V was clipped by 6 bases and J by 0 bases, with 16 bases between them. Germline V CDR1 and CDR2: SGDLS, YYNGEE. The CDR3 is CASTPGLLRSGANVLTF. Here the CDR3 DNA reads TGTGCCAGCACACCCGGACTGCTCCGCTCTGGGGCCAACGTCCTGACTTTC.

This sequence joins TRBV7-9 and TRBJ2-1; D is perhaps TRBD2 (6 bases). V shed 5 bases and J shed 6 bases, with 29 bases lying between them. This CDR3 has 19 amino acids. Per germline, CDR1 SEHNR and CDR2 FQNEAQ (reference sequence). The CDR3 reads CASSLPHGAWGDGGNEQFF. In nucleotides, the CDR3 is TGTGCCAGCAGCCTACCCCACGGGGCGTGGGGGGATGGGGGCAATGAGCAGTTCTTC.

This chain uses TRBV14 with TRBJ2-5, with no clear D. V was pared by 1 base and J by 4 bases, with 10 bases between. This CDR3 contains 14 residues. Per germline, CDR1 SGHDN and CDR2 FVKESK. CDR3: CASSQVVGRETQYF. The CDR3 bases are TGTGCCAGCAGCCAAGTCGTGGGAAGAGAGACCCAGTACTTC.

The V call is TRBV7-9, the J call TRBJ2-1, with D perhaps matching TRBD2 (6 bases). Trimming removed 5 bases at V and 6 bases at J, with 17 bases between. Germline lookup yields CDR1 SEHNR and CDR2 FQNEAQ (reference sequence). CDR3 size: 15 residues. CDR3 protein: CASSQAGWGPNEQFF. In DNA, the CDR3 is TGTGCCAGCAGCCAGGCGGGATGGGGCCCCAATGAGCAGTTCTTC.